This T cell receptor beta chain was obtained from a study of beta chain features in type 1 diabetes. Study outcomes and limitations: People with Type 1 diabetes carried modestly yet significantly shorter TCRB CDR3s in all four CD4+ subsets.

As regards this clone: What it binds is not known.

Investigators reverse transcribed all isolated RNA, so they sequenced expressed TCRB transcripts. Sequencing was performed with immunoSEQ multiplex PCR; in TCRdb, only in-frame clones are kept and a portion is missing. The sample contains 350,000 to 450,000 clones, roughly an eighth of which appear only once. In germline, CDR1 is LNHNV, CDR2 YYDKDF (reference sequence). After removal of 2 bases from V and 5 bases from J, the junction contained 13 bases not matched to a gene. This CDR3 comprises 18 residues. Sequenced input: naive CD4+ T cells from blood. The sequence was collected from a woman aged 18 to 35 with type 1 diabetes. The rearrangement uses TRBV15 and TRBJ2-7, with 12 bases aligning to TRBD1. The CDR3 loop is CATSRQYTGTGGADEQYF. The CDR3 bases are TGTGCCACCAGCAGACAATATACCGGGACAGGGGGCGCCGACGAGCAGTACTTC.